A selection of T cell receptor beta chains follows, all from one sample in a study of shared clonotypes between healthy human individuals. Measured with immunoSEQ multiplex PCR; TCRdb has only the in-frame clones, and not every one. The data show approximately 2.5 million clones, 85% to 95% seen once. The sequenced sample consisted of naive CD4+ T cells sorted from blood. The receptor set was obtained from a young man in good health. CDR3s include the opening cysteine and the closing phenylalanine or tryptophan. D genes are given only for firm matches.

j_call d_call v_call cdr3_nt cdr3_aa
TRBJ2-7 TRBD1 TRBV20-1 TGCAGTGCTAGGACAGGGTACGAGCAGTACTTC CSARTGYEQYF
TRBJ2-5 TRBD1 TRBV9 TGTGCCAGCAGCGTAGCCCTGGACAGGTCCCAAGAGACCCAGTACTTC CASSVALDRSQETQYF
TRBJ2-3 TRBD2 TRBV6-7 TGTGCCAGCAGTTACCCTCCCTTAGGTAGCGGGGCTAGCACAGATACGCAGTATTTT CASSYPPLGSGASTDTQYF
TRBJ1-1 TRBD1 TRBV10-3 TGTGCCATCAGTAATACGGGACAGGGGAGGACTGAAGCTTTCTTT CAISNTGQGRTEAFF
TRBJ2-1 TRBD1 TRBV18 TGTGCCAGCTCCCTAGGGGGGACAGGGGCCCTAGGGGGCTCCTACAATGAGCAGTTCTTC CASSLGGTGALGGSYNEQFF
TRBJ2-1 NA TRBV7-9 TGTGCCAGCAGCTTCATAGCCAATGAGCAGTTCTTC CASSFIANEQFF
TRBJ2-3 NA TRBV4-3 TGCGCCAGCAGCCCGCGGGGACGCTTAGCAGATACGCAGTATTTT CASSPRGRLADTQYF
TRBJ2-2 TRBD1 TRBV5-1 TGCGCCAGCAGCCGGGACAGAGCCACCGGGGAGCTGTTTTTT CASSRDRATGELFF
TRBJ2-7 NA TRBV5-1 TGCGCCAGCAGCTTGAACGGTCAGGGACCCTACGAGCAGTACTTC CASSLNGQGPYEQYF
TRBJ2-3 NA TRBV5-4 TGTGCCAGCAGCAAAAGGGTAAATGAGGGGACAGATACGCAGTATTTT CASSKRVNEGTDTQYF
TRBJ2-1 NA TRBV10-3 TGTGCCATCAGTGAGTCTGGCTACCTCCAGAATTGGGAGCAGTTCTTC CAISESGYLQNWEQFF
TRBJ2-7 TRBD2 TRBV18 TGTGCCAGCTCACCACGGGCTAGCGGGAGGCTTGACTACGAGCAGTACTTC CASSPRASGRLDYEQYF
TRBJ1-2 TRBD1 TRBV4-1 TGCGCCAGCAGCCAGATTTACAGGGGTCGGTATGGCTACACCTTC CASSQIYRGRYGYTF
TRBJ2-3 TRBD2 TRBV10-3 TGTGCCATCAGTGGCCCGGGGGGAGATACGCAGTATTTT CAISGPGGDTQYF
TRBJ1-1 TRBD1 TRBV2 TGTGCCAGCAGTTTGGACAGGGGAATGAACACTGAAGCTTTCTTT CASSLDRGMNTEAFF
TRBJ1-6 NA TRBV5-1 TGCGCCAGCAGCACCGACCGGGGCCTAAGTTCACCCCTCCACTTT CASSTDRGLSSPLHF
TRBJ1-2 NA TRBV29-1 TGCAGCGTTCTCCGAAGGGGCCAGGACTATGGCTACACCTTC CSVLRRGQDYGYTF